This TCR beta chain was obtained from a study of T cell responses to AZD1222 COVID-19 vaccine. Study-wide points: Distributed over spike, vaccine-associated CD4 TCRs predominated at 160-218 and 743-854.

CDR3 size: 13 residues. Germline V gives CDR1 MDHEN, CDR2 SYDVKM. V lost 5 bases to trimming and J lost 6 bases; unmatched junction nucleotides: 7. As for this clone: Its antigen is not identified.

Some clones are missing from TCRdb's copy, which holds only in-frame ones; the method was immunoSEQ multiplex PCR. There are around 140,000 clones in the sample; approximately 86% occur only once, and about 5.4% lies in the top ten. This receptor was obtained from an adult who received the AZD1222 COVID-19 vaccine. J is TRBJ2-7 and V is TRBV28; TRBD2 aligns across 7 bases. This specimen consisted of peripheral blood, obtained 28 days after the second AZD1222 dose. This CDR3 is CASSGGGSGEQYF. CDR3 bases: TGTGCCAGCAGTGGGGGGGGATCGGGCGAGCAGTACTTC.